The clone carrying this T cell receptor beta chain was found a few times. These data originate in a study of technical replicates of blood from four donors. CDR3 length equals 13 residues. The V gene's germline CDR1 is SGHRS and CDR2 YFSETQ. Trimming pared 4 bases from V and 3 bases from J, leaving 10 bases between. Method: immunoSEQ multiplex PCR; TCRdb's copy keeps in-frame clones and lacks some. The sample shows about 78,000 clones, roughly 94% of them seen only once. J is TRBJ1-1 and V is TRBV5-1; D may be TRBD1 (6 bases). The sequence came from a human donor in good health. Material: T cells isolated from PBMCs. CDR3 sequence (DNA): TGCGCCAGCAGCGTCAGGGGATACACTGAAGCTTTCTTT. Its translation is CASSVRGYTEAFF.